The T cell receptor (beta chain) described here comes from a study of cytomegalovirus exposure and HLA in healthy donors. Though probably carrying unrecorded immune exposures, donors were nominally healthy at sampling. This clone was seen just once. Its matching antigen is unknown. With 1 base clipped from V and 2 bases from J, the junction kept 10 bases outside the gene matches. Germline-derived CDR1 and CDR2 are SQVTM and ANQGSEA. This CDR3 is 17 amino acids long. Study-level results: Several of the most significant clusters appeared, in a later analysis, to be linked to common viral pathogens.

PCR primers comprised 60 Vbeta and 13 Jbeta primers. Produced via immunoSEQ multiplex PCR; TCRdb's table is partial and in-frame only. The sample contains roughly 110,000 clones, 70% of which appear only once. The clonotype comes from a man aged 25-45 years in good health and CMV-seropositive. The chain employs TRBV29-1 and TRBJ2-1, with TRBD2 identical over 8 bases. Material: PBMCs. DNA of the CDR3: TGCAGCGTTGAAGCCCCGGGGGGGGCGAACGCCTACAATGAGCAGTTCTTC. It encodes CSVEAPGGANAYNEQFF.